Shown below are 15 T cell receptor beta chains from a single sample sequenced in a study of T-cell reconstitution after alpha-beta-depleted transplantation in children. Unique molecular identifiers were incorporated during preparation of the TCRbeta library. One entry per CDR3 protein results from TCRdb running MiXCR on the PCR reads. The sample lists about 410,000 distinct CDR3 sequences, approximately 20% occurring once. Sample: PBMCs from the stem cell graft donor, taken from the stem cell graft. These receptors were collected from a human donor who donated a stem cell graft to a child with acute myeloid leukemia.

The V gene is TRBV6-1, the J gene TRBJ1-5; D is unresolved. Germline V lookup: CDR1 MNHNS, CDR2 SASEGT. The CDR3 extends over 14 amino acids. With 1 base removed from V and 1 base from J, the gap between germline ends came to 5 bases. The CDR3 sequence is CASSEGESNQPQHF. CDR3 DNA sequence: TGTGCCAGCAGTGAAGGGGAAAGCAATCAGCCCCAGCATTTT.

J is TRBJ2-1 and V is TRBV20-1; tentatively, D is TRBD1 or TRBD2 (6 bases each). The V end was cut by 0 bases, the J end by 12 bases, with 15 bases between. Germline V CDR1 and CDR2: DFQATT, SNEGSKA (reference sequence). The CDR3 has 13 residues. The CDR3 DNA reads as TGCAGTGCTAGAGACGGCGGCCGGGGGCGGCAGTTCTTC. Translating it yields CSARDGGRGRQFF.

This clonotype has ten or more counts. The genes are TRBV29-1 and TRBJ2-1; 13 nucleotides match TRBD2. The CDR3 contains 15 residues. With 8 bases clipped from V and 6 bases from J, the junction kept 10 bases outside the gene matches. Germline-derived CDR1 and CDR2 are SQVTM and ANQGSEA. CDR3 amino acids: CSMNKGLAGSNEQFF. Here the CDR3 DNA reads TGCAGCATGAACAAGGGACTAGCGGGAAGCAATGAGCAGTTCTTC.

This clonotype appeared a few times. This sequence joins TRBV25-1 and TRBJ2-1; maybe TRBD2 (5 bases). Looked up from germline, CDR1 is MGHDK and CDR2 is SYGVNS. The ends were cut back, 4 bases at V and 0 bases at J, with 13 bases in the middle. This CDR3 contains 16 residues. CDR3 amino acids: CASSGLTGSSYNEQFF. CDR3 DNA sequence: TGTGCCAGCAGTGGCCTGACTGGGAGCTCCTACAATGAGCAGTTCTTC.

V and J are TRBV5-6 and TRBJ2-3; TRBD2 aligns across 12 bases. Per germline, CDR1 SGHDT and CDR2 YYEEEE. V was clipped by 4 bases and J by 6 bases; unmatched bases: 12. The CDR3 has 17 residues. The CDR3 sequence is CASSPSTSGSTRDTQYF. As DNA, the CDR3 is TGTGCCAGCAGCCCATCGACTAGCGGGAGTACTCGGGATACGCAGTATTTT. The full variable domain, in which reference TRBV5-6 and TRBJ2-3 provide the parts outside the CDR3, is DAGVTQSPTHLIKTRGQQVTLRCSPKSGHDTVSWYQQALGQGPQFIFQYYEEEERQRGNFPDRFSGHQFPNYSSELNVNALLLGDSALYLCASSPSTSGSTRDTQYFGPGTRLTVL.

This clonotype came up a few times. The CDR3 bases are TGTGCCAGCAGTTTTACAGGGGGCGATCAGCCCCAGCATTTT. It is translated as CASSFTGGDQPQHF. The chain couples TRBV12-3 or TRBV12-4 to TRBJ1-5; 9 bases agree with TRBD1. This CDR3 is 14 amino acids long. V lost 3 bases, J lost 5 bases, and 2 bases stayed unmatched.

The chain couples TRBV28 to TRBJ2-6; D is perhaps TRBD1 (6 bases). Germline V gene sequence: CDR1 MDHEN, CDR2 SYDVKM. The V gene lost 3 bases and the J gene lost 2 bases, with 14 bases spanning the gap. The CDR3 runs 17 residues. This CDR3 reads CASSFLGAQAGANVLTF. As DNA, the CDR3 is TGTGCCAGCAGTTTTTTGGGGGCGCAGGCTGGGGCCAACGTCCTGACTTTC.

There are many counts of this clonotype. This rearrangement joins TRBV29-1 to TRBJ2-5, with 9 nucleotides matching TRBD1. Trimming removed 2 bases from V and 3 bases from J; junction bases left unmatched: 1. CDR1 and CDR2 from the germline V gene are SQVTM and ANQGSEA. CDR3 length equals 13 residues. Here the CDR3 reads CSVERDREETQYF. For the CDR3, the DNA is TGCAGCGTTGAACGGGACAGGGAAGAGACCCAGTACTTC.

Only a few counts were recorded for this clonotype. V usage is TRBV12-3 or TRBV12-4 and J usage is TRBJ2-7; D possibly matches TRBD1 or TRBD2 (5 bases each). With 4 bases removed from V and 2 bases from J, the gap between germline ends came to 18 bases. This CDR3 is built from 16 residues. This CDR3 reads CASSSLNRDGAYEQYF. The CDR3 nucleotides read TGTGCCAGCAGTTCGTTAAACCGGGACGGAGCCTACGAGCAGTACTTC.

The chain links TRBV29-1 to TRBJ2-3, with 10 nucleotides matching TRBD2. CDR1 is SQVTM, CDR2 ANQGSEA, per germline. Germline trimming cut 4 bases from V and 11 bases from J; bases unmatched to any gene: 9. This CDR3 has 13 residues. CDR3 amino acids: CSVVGLARLEQYF. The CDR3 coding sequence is TGCAGCGTTGTGGGACTAGCGAGGCTTGAGCAGTATTTT.

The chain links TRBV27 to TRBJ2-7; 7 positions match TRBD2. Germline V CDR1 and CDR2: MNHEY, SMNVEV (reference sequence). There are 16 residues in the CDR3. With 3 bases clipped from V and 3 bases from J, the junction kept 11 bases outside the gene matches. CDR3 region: CASSFEWSGKFYEQYF. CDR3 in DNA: TGTGCCAGCAGTTTTGAGTGGAGCGGGAAATTCTACGAGCAGTACTTC.

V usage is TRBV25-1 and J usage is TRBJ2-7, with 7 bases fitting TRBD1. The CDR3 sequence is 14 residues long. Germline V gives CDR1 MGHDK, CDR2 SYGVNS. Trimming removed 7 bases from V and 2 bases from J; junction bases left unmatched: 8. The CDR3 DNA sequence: TGTGCCAGCACCAGAGACAGGGAACCCTACGAGCAGTACTTC. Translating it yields CASTRDREPYEQYF.

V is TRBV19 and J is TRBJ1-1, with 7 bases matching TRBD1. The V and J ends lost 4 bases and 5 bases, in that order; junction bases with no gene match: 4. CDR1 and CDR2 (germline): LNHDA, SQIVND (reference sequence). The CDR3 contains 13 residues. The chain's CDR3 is CASSSQGVTEAFF. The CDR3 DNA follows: TGTGCCAGTAGTAGTCAGGGGGTGACTGAAGCTTTCTTT.

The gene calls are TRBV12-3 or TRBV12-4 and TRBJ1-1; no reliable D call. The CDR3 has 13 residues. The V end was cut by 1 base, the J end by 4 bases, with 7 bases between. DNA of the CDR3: TGTGCCAGCAGTTTAGAGGCGGGCACTGAAGCTTTCTTT. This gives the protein CASSLEAGTEAFF.

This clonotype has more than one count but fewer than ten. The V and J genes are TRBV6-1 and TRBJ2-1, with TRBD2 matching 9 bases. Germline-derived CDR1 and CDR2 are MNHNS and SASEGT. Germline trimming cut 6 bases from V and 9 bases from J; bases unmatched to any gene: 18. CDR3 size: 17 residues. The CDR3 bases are TGTGCCAGCAGCCCAATCCCCCGTAGCGGGAGATCTGGTGAGCAGTTCTTC. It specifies CASSPIPRSGRSGEQFF.